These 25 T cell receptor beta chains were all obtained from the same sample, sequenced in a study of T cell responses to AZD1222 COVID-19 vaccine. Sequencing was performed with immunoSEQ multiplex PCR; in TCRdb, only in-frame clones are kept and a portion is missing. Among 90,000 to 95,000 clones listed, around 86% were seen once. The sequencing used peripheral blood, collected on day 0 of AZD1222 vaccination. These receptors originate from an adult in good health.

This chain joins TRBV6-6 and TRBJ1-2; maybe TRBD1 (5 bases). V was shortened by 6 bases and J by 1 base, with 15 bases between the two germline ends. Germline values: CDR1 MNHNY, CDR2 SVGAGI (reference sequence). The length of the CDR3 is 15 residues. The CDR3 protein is CASRYESRGNYGYTF. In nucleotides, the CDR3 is TGTGCCAGCAGATACGAATCGAGGGGTAACTATGGCTACACCTTC.

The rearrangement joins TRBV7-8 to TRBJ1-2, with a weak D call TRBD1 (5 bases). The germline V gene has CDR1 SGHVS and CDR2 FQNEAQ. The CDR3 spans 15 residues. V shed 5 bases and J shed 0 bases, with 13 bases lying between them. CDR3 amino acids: CASSISGNSNYGYTF. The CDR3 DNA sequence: TGTGCCAGCAGCATCTCAGGGAATTCTAACTATGGCTACACCTTC. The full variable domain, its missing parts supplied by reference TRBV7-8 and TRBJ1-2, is GAGVSQSPRYKVAKRGQDVALRCDPISGHVSLFWYQQALGQGPEFLTYFQNEAQLDKSGLPSDRFFAERPEGSVSTLKIQRTQQEDSAVYLCASSISGNSNYGYTFGSGTRLTVV.

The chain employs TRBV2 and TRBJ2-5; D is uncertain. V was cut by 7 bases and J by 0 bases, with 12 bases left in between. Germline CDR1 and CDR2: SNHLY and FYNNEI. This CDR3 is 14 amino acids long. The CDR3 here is CASILGRNQETQYF. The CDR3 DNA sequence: TGTGCCAGCATCCTAGGACGCAACCAAGAGACCCAGTACTTC.

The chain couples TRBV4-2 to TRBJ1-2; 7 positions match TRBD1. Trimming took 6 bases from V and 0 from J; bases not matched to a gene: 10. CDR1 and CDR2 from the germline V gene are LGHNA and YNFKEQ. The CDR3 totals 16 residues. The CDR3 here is CASRLTAGTANYGYTF. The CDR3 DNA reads TGTGCCAGCAGACTTACTGCCGGGACAGCTAACTATGGCTACACCTTC.

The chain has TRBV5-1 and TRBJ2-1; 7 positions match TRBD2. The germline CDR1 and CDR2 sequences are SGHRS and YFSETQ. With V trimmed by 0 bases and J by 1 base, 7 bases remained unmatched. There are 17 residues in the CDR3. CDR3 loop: CASSLARTGGSYNEQFF. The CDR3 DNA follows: TGCGCCAGCAGCTTGGCCAGGACGGGAGGATCCTACAATGAGCAGTTCTTC.

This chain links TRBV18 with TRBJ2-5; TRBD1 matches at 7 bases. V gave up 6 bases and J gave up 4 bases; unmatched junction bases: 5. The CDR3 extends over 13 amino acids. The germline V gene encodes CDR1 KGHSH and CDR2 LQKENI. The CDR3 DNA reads TGTGCCAGCTCTCGTACAGGGGCAGAGACCCAGTACTTC. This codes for CASSRTGAETQYF. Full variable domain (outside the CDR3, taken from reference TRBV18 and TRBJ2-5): NAGVMQNPRHLVRRRGQEARLRCSPMKGHSHVYWYRQLPEEGLKFMVYLQKENIIDESGMPKERFSAEFPKEGPSILRIQQVVRGDSAAYFCASSRTGAETQYFGPGTRLLVL.

The CDR3 bases are TGTGCCAGCAGACCAGGGGGCTCCCAGGAAAAACTGTTTTTT. Translating it yields CASRPGGSQEKLFF. The chain has TRBV4-2 and TRBJ1-4; 8 positions match TRBD1. J gave up 8 bases and V 6 bases, and 8 bases lay outside the gene matches. This CDR3 comprises 14 residues. Germline CDR1 LGHNA, CDR2 YNFKEQ.

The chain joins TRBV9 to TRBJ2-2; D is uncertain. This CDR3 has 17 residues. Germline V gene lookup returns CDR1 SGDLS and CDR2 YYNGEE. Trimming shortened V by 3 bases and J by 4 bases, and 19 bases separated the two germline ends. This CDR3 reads CASSDPRQDHFTGELFF. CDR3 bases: TGTGCCAGCAGCGACCCCCGCCAGGACCATTTCACCGGGGAGCTGTTTTTT. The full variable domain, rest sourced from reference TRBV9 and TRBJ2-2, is DSGVTQTPKHLITATGQRVTLRCSPRSGDLSVYWYQQSLDQGLQFLIQYYNGEERAKGNILERFSAQQFPDLHSELNLSSLELGDSALYFCASSDPRQDHFTGELFFGEGSRLTVL.

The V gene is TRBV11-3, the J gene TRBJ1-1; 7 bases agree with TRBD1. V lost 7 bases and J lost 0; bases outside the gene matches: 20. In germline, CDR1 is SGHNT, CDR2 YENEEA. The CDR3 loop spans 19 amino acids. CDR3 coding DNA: TGTGCCAGCACCTCACAGTGGGACAGATCTTACTTGATGAACACTGAAGCTTTCTTT. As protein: CASTSQWDRSYLMNTEAFF.

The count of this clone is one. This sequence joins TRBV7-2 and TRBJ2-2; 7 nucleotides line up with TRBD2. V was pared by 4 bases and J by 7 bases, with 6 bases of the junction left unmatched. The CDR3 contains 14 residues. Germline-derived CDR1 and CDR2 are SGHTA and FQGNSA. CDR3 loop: CASSWRERGGELFF. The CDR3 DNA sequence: TGTGCCAGCAGCTGGCGGGAGAGGGGCGGGGAGCTGTTTTTT. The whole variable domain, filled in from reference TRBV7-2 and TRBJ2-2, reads GAGVSQSPSNKVTEKGKDVELRCDPISGHTALYWYRQSLGQGLEFLIYFQGNSAPDKSGLPSDRFSAERTGGSVSTLTIQRTQQEDSAVYLCASSWRERGGELFFGEGSRLTVL.

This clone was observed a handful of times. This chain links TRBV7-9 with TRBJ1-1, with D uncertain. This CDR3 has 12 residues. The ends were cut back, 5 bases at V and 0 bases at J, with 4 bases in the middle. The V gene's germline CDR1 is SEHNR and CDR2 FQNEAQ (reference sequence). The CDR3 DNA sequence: TGTGCCAGCAGCCCCTTGAACACTGAAGCTTTCTTT. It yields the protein CASSPLNTEAFF.

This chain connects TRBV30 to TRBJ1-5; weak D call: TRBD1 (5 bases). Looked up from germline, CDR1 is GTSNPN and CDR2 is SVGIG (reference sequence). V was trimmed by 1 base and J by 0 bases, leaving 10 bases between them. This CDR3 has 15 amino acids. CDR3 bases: TGTGCCTGGAGTGAGGCGGGACTTAGCAATCAGCCCCAGCATTTT. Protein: CAWSEAGLSNQPQHF. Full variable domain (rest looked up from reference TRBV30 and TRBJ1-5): SQTIHQWPATLVQPVGSPLSLECTVEGTSNPNLYWYRQAAGRGLQLLFYSVGIGQISSEVPQNLSASRPQDRQFILSSKKLLLSDSGFYLCAWSEAGLSNQPQHFGDGTRLSIL.

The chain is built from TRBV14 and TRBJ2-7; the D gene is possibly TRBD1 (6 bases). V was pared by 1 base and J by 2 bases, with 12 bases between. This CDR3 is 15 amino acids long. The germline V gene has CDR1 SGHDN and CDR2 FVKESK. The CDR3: CASSQGVGQTYEQYF. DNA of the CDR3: TGTGCCAGCAGCCAAGGGGTGGGACAAACCTACGAGCAGTACTTC.

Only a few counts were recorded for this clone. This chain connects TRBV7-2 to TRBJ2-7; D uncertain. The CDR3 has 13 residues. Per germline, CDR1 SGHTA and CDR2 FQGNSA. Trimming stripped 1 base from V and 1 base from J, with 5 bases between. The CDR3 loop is CASSLDRSYEQYF. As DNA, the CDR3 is TGTGCCAGCAGCTTAGACAGATCCTACGAGCAGTACTTC.

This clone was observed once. CDR3 amino acids: CASSYSMAANYGYTF. CDR3 DNA: TGTGCCAGCAGTTACTCGATGGCAGCTAACTATGGCTACACCTTC. V and J are TRBV6-5 and TRBJ1-2; D remains ambiguous. With 0 bases removed from V and 0 bases from J, the gap between germline ends came to 8 bases. Germline lookup yields CDR1 MNHEY and CDR2 SVGAGI. This CDR3 spans 15 amino acids.

The CDR3 DNA reads TGTGCCAGCAGATCCAGCGGGGGGGCCGGGGAGACCCAGTACTTC. It yields the protein CASRSSGGAGETQYF. This chain connects TRBV6-5 to TRBJ2-5, with TRBD2 identical over 10 bases. The CDR3 loop spans 15 amino acids. With 6 bases clipped from V and 5 bases from J, the junction kept 9 bases outside the gene matches. CDR1 and CDR2 from the germline V gene are MNHEY and SVGAGI.

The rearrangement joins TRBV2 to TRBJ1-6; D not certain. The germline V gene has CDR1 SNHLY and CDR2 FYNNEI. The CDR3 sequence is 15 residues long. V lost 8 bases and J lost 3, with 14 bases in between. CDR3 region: CASHGTGFYNSPLHF. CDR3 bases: TGTGCCAGCCACGGCACTGGGTTCTATAATTCACCCCTCCACTTT.

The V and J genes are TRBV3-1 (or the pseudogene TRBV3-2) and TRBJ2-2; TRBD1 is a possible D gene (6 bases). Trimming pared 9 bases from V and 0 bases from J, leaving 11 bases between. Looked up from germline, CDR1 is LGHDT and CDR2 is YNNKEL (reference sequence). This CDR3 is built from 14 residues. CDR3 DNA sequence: TGTGCCAGTGAGGACAGTTCGAACACCGGGGAGCTGTTTTTT. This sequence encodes CASEDSSNTGELFF.

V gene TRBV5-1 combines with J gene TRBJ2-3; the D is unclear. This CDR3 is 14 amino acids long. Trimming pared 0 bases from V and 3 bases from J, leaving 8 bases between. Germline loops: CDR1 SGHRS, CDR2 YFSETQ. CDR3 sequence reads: CASSLGAETDTQYF. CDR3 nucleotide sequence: TGCGCCAGCAGCTTGGGGGCGGAGACAGATACGCAGTATTTT.

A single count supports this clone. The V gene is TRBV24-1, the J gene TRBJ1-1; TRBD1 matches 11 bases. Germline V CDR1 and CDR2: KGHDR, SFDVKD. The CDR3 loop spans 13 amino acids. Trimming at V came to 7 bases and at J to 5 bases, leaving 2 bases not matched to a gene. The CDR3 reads CATRGQGDTEAFF. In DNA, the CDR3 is TGTGCCACCAGGGGACAGGGGGATACTGAAGCTTTCTTT.

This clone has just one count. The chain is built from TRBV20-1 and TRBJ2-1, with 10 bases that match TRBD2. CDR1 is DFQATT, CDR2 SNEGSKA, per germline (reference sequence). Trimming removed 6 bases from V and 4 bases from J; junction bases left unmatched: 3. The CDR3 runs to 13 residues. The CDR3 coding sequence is TGCAGTGCGAGTAGCGGGGGGTACAATGAGCAGTTCTTC. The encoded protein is CSASSGGYNEQFF.

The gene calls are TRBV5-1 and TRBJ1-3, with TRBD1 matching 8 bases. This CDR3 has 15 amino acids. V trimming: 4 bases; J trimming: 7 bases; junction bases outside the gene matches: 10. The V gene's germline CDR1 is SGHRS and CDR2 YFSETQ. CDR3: CASSPPTGEGNTIYF. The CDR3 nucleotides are TGCGCCAGCAGCCCGCCGACAGGGGAAGGTAACACCATATATTTT.

DNA of the CDR3: TGCGCCAGCAGTATTAAGTGGGACAGGGAAAATCAGCCCCAGCATTTT. Translating gives CASSIKWDRENQPQHF. The chain couples TRBV5-1 to TRBJ1-5, with 9 bases identical to TRBD1. With V trimmed by 5 bases and J by 4 bases, 10 bases remained unmatched. The CDR3 runs 16 residues. Germline CDR1 and CDR2: SGHRS and YFSETQ.

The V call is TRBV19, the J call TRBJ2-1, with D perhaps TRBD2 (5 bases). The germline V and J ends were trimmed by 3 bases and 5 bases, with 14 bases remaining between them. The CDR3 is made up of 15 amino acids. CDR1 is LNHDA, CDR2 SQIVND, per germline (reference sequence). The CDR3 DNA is TGTGCCAGTAGTATGTCTGCCGGCGGGCACAATGAGCAGTTCTTC. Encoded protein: CASSMSAGGHNEQFF.

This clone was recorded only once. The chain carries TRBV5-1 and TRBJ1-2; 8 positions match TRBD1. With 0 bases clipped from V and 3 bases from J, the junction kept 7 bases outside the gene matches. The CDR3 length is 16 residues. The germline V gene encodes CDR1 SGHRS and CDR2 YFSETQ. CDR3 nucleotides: TGCGCCAGCAGCTTGGCTCCGGACAGGGCCGACTATGGCTACACCTTC. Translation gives CASSLAPDRADYGYTF.